What follows are 28 T cell receptor beta chains derived from one specimen sequenced in a study of vaccination and CD4 T cells after COVID-19. The treatment denotes: approximately nine-day PBMC culture with coronavirus spike peptide pools or control peptides (ViraFEST assay). These receptors are not linked to any known antigen. The Oncomine TCR Beta short-read assay was applied to DNA of cultured CD4+ T cells. MiXCR, run by TCRdb on the PCR reads, gives a single entry per CDR3 protein. The repertoire includes some 10,000 distinct CDR3 sequences, under 60% of them detected once, and 12% sits in the top ten. The specimen was CD4+ T cells from blood, cultured in vitro. The receptors stem from a human donor who had recovered from COVID-19.

V and J are TRBV28 and TRBJ1-2, with D hard to call. V was shortened by 2 bases and J by 6 bases, with 22 bases between the two germline ends. The CDR3 spans 17 residues. CDR1 MDHEN and CDR2 SYDVKM come from the germline V gene. As DNA, the CDR3 is TGTGCCAGCAGTTTACGTCGACAAGCCGCCCTCGGGGATGGCTACACCTTC. This gives the protein CASSLRRQAALGDGYTF.

The J gene is TRBJ1-2, the V gene TRBV20-1; TRBD1 is a possible D gene (6 bases). Trimming removed 2 bases from V and 3 bases from J, with 10 bases in between. Germline lookup yields CDR1 DFQATT and CDR2 SNEGSKA (reference sequence). The CDR3 runs to 13 residues. The CDR3 sequence is CSARQQGHYGYTF. The CDR3 region has the DNA TGCAGTGCTAGACAACAGGGTCACTATGGCTACACCTTC.

This clonotype was seen more than once but under ten times. The chain employs TRBV11-2 and TRBJ2-7; D gene ambiguous. V lost 1 base to trimming and J lost 0 bases, with 10 bases between them. The germline CDR1 and CDR2 sequences are SGHAT and FQNNGV. The CDR3 is 15 amino acids. CDR3 amino acids: CASSLGASSSYEQYF. The DNA for the CDR3 is TGTGCCAGCAGCTTAGGGGCCTCCTCCTCCTACGAGCAGTACTTC.

V is TRBV6-1 and J is TRBJ2-2, with no clear D. There are 18 residues in the CDR3. V lost 0 bases and J 0 bases, leaving 14 bases between the germline ends. Per the germline V gene, CDR1 is MNHNS and CDR2 is SASEGT. DNA of the CDR3: TGTGCCAGCAGTGAAGCGCAGATAGTTTATTCGAACACCGGGGAGCTGTTTTTT. Protein: CASSEAQIVYSNTGELFF.

Here the CDR3 reads CASSSQTAYNSPLHF. CDR3 nucleotides: TGTGCCAGCAGTTCTCAGACAGCATATAATTCACCCCTCCACTTT. The chain couples TRBV12-3 or TRBV12-4 to TRBJ1-6, with D maybe TRBD1 (5 bases). The CDR3 is made up of 15 amino acids. V was trimmed by 4 bases and J by 4 bases, leaving 11 bases between them.

The V and J genes are TRBV7-2 and TRBJ2-1; 12 positions agree with TRBD2. The CDR3 runs to 16 residues. V lost 2 bases and J lost 9; bases outside the gene matches: 8. CDR1 and CDR2 (germline): SGHTA, FQGNSA. In DNA form, the CDR3 reads TGTGCCAGCAGCTTAACCCCTAGCGGGGGGGGTGGTGAGCAGTTCTTC. Amino acid sequence: CASSLTPSGGGGEQFF.

This sequence joins TRBV7-9 and TRBJ1-1; D not resolved. Germline lookup yields CDR1 SEHNR and CDR2 FQNEAQ (reference sequence). Between the trimmed V and J ends, which lost 5 bases and 1 base, there was a span of 5 bases. CDR3 length: 12 residues. The CDR3 loop reads CASSEGNTEAFF. CDR3 DNA sequence: TGTGCCAGCAGCGAAGGGAACACTGAAGCTTTCTTT.

The chain couples TRBV27 to TRBJ2-7, with no clear D. CDR1 is MNHEY and CDR2 is SMNVEV in the germline V gene (reference sequence). The CDR3 loop spans 10 amino acids. The ends were cut back, 6 bases at V and 4 bases at J, with 4 bases in the middle. CDR3 amino acids: CASRGYEQYF. The CDR3 DNA reads TGTGCCAGCAGAGGGTACGAGCAGTACTTC.

The rearrangement joins TRBV11-2 to TRBJ2-7; D ambiguous. CDR3 length: 11 amino acids. Deletions cut 2 bases from V and 6 bases from J, with 5 bases between. The V gene's germline CDR1 is SGHAT and CDR2 FQNNGV. The CDR3 spells CASSLTLEQYF. CDR3 sequence (DNA): TGTGCCAGCAGCTTAACTCTCGAGCAGTACTTC. Based on the CDR3 plus reference TRBV11-2 and TRBJ2-7, the full variable domain is EAGVAQSPRYKIIEKRQSVAFWCNPISGHATLYWYQQILGQGPKLLIQFQNNGVVDDSQLPKDRFSAERLKGVDSTLKIQPAKLEDSAVYLCASSLTLEQYFGPGTRLTVT.

This clonotype was seen a handful of times. The chain is built from TRBV7-2 and TRBJ2-3; 9 nucleotides align to TRBD1. The CDR3 has 18 residues. V lost 2 bases and J lost 5; bases outside the gene matches: 14. The germline CDR1 and CDR2 sequences are SGHTA and FQGNSA. CDR3 coding DNA: TGTGCCAGCAGCTTAAGGGTTACCGGACAGGGGTTAGAAGATACGCAGTATTTT. It specifies CASSLRVTGQGLEDTQYF.

A few counts support this clonotype. The chain joins TRBV6-2 or TRBV6-3 to TRBJ1-5; D ambiguous. The CDR3 covers 16 residues. Trimming took off 5 bases at V and 7 bases at J, with 21 bases between the two ends. Germline lookup yields CDR1 MNHEY and CDR2 SVGEGT. The CDR3 loop is CASSRSGRTLTQPQHF. CDR3 nucleotides: TGTGCCAGCAGTCGAAGCGGACGGACCCTGACCCAGCCCCAGCATTTT.

In its sample, this clonotype was seen a few times. V usage is TRBV6-2 or TRBV6-3 and J usage is TRBJ1-1, with 7 bases fitting TRBD1. Germline CDR1 is MNHEY and CDR2 is SVGEGT. The CDR3 length is 18 residues. J gave up 1 base and V 2 bases, and 13 bases lay outside the gene matches. Here the CDR3 DNA reads TGTGCCAGCAGTTACCCTCGGGGCAGGGGGTACGGGAACACTGAAGCTTTCTTT. Translated: CASSYPRGRGYGNTEAFF.

The chain combines TRBV7-2 with TRBJ2-1; D may be TRBD2 (5 bases). V was cut by 5 bases and J by 9 bases, with 23 bases left in between. CDR1 is SGHTA, CDR2 FQGNSA, per germline. CDR3 size: 16 residues. CDR3 sequence: CASSVDSSGGFGEQFF. CDR3 in DNA: TGTGCCAGCAGCGTCGATAGCAGTGGCGGGTTCGGTGAGCAGTTCTTC.

V is TRBV24-1 and J is TRBJ2-7; 9 bases agree with TRBD2. V lost 5 bases to trimming and J lost 2 bases; unmatched junction nucleotides: 6. The germline CDR1 and CDR2 sequences are KGHDR and SFDVKD. This CDR3 has 15 amino acids. For the CDR3, the DNA is TGTGCCACCAGTGCATCCCTAGCGGGGACCTACGAGCAGTACTTC. As protein: CATSASLAGTYEQYF.

This clonotype came up a few times. This chain joins TRBV27 and TRBJ1-1, with 10 bases aligning to TRBD1. Trimming cost V 10 bases and J 5 bases; bases outside gene matches: 13. CDR1 and CDR2 (germline): MNHEY, SMNVEV (reference sequence). The CDR3 is 15 amino acids. The CDR3 DNA is TGTGCCACCAGACAGGGGGCTGCGGGGAGGACTGAAGCTTTCTTT. Its translation: CATRQGAAGRTEAFF.

A few counts support this clonotype. The CDR3 DNA follows: TGTGCCAGCAGCTTGGGGGCGGGGCAGGTTGGCGAGACCCAGTACTTC. It codes for CASSLGAGQVGETQYF. This sequence joins TRBV7-9 and TRBJ2-5; D could derive from TRBD1 or TRBD2 (6 bases each). The V end was cut by 3 bases, the J end by 5 bases, with 19 bases between. This CDR3 is 16 amino acids long. CDR1 is SEHNR, CDR2 FQNEAQ, per germline (reference sequence).

The count of this clonotype is one. The gene calls are TRBV5-4 and TRBJ2-5, with 8 bases identical to TRBD1. Losses at the gene ends were 0 bases for V and 5 bases for J; bases not matched to a gene: 6. The germline V gene encodes CDR1 SGHNT and CDR2 YYREEE (reference sequence). The CDR3 covers 15 residues. CDR3 sequence reads: CASSLVPDRAETQYF. As DNA, the CDR3 is TGTGCCAGCAGCTTGGTCCCGGACAGGGCGGAGACCCAGTACTTC.

This clonotype has just one count. The V gene is TRBV29-1, the J gene TRBJ2-2; D remains unclear. The ends were cut back, 4 bases at V and 1 base at J, with 13 bases in the middle. The CDR3 spans 15 residues. Germline-derived CDR1 and CDR2 are SQVTM and ANQGSEA. The CDR3 reads CSVGVGRMNTGELFF. CDR3 in DNA: TGCAGCGTTGGAGTAGGGCGGATGAACACCGGGGAGCTGTTTTTT.

By share, this clonotype counts as large (0.1 to 1%). V usage is TRBV7-2 and J usage is TRBJ1-1; the match to TRBD1 covers 7 bases. This CDR3 spans 14 amino acids. Germline V gene data show CDR1 as SGHTA and CDR2 as FQGNSA. Unmatched junction bases numbered 4, after V lost 5 bases and J lost 1 base. The DNA of the CDR3 is TGTGCCAGCAGCCCCTGGACAGGGAACACTGAAGCTTTCTTT. Residues: CASSPWTGNTEAFF.

J is TRBJ1-1 and V is TRBV6-1; 8 bases are a match to TRBD1. Germline CDR1 reads MNHNS; CDR2 reads SASEGT. V was pared by 6 bases and J by 0 bases, with 6 bases of the junction left unmatched. This CDR3 comprises 15 residues. CDR3 sequence: CASRPRTGLNTEAFF. The CDR3, as DNA: TGTGCCAGCAGGCCTAGGACAGGGCTGAACACTGAAGCTTTCTTT.

V is TRBV10-3 and J is TRBJ2-5; D may be TRBD1 (6 bases). The V and J ends lost 2 bases and 1 base respectively, with 8 bases between them. The CDR3 sequence is 14 residues long. The germline V gene encodes CDR1 ENHRY and CDR2 SYGVKD. CDR3 in DNA: TGTGCCATCAGTGAGGTACAGGGCCAAGAGACCCAGTACTTC. The encoded protein is CAISEVQGQETQYF.

The gene calls are TRBV12-3 or TRBV12-4 and TRBJ1-5; D not certain. The germline V and J ends were trimmed by 9 bases and 3 bases, with 21 bases remaining between them. The length of the CDR3 is 16 residues. CDR3 loop: CASPLQVRVPNQPQHF. The CDR3 bases are TGTGCCAGTCCACTTCAGGTGAGGGTTCCCAATCAGCCCCAGCATTTT.

The rearrangement links TRBV25-1 to TRBJ1-6; D not resolved. Germline V gene lookup returns CDR1 MGHDK and CDR2 SYGVNS. The CDR3 length is 14 residues. V was trimmed by 5 bases and J by 4 bases, leaving 9 bases between them. This CDR3 is CASSSGMYNSPLHF. The CDR3 bases are TGTGCCAGCAGTTCCGGAATGTATAATTCACCCCTCCACTTT.

This sequence joins TRBV2 and TRBJ2-5, with 7 positions matching TRBD2. This CDR3 spans 15 amino acids. CDR1 and CDR2 (germline): SNHLY, FYNNEI. The V and J ends lost 4 bases and 6 bases, in that order; junction bases with no gene match: 11. The CDR3 nucleotides are TGTGCCAGCAGTGCTGGCCTAGCGGCTGTGCAGACCCAGTACTTC. Translating it yields CASSAGLAAVQTQYF.

This chain connects TRBV5-4 to TRBJ1-1; D perhaps matches TRBD1 (5 bases). V was pared by 0 bases and J by 8 bases, with 17 bases between. The CDR3 totals 15 residues. CDR1 is SGHNT and CDR2 is YYREEE in the germline V gene (reference sequence). CDR3 residues: CASSLVDGRAAEAFF. The CDR3 DNA follows: TGTGCCAGCAGCTTGGTAGATGGCAGGGCTGCAGAAGCTTTCTTT.

Here the CDR3 reads CAWKRDTYSRGYTF. The CDR3 DNA sequence: TGTGCCTGGAAAAGGGACACATACTCTAGAGGCTACACCTTC. The V call is TRBV30, the J call TRBJ1-2; a possible D gene is TRBD1 (6 bases). The CDR3 covers 14 residues. Per the germline V gene, CDR1 is GTSNPN and CDR2 is SVGIG (reference sequence). V dropped 4 bases and J dropped 8 bases, with 20 bases sitting between them.

This clonotype was observed a handful of times. The V and J genes are TRBV5-1 and TRBJ2-7; TRBD2 matches 8 bases. The CDR3 length is 18 residues. Trimming took 0 bases from V and 7 from J; bases not matched to a gene: 18. Looked up from germline, CDR1 is SGHRS and CDR2 is YFSETQ. CDR3 loop: CASSLGLARTLPIREQYF. CDR3 bases: TGCGCCAGCAGCTTGGGACTAGCGAGGACTCTACCGATCAGGGAGCAGTACTTC.

This clonotype was counted between two and nine times. V gene TRBV24-1 combines with J gene TRBJ2-5, with TRBD1 matching over 10 bases. In germline, CDR1 is KGHDR, CDR2 SFDVKD. J lost 5 bases, V lost 4 bases, and 9 bases had no gene match. This CDR3 is built from 16 residues. The CDR3 spells CATSEPGQGLGETQYF. The CDR3 DNA is TGTGCCACCAGTGAACCGGGACAGGGGTTAGGGGAGACCCAGTACTTC.